The 27 T cell receptor beta chains below all came from one sample that was sequenced in a study of blood T cell repertoires in COVID-19. Profiling relied on immunoSEQ multiplex PCR, and the TCRdb table lists in-frame clones only, not all of them. The repertoire holds 200,000 to 300,000 clones, with under 90% as singletons. The sample consisted of peripheral blood. The receptors were sampled from a human donor in a cohort sampled during active COVID-19.

This chain connects TRBV18 to TRBJ2-2, with D tentatively TRBD2 (5 bases). In germline, CDR1 is KGHSH, CDR2 LQKENI. Trimming pared 3 bases from V and 6 bases from J, leaving 11 bases between. The CDR3 extends over 14 amino acids. The CDR3, as DNA: TGTGCCAGCTCACCTCAACCTAGCTCCGGGGAGCTGTTTTTT. Its protein is CASSPQPSSGELFF.

The CDR3 loop reads CASSLGPNSYEQYF. Here the CDR3 DNA reads TGCGCCAGCAGCTTGGGGCCGAATTCCTACGAGCAGTACTTC. The genes are TRBV5-1 and TRBJ2-7; D call uncertain. The germline V gene encodes CDR1 SGHRS and CDR2 YFSETQ. The CDR3 is 14 amino acids. Trimming took 0 bases from V and 1 from J, leaving 8 bases between them. The variable domain in full, completed from reference TRBV5-1 and TRBJ2-7, reads KAGVTQTPRYLIKTRGQQVTLSCSPISGHRSVSWYQQTPGQGLQFLFEYFSETQRNKGNFPGRFSGRQFSNSRSEMNVSTLELGDSALYLCASSLGPNSYEQYFGPGTRLTVT.

V usage is TRBV7-3 and J usage is TRBJ2-2; tentatively, D is TRBD2 (6 bases). CDR1 is SGHTA, CDR2 FQGTGA, per germline. CDR3 length: 15 amino acids. Trimming took off 5 bases at V and 4 bases at J, with 14 bases between the two ends. CDR3 residues: CASSPKAGLTGELFF. Written as DNA, the CDR3 is TGTGCCAGCAGCCCGAAGGCGGGGCTCACCGGGGAGCTGTTTTTT.

The chain couples TRBV7-2 to TRBJ2-3; D ambiguous. The V gene lost 4 bases and the J gene lost 4 bases, with 9 bases spanning the gap. Germline loops: CDR1 SGHTA, CDR2 FQGNSA. The CDR3 has 13 residues. CDR3 region: CASSSSYADTQYF. The CDR3 DNA sequence: TGTGCCAGCAGCTCAAGCTACGCAGATACGCAGTATTTT.

V gene TRBV28 combines with J gene TRBJ2-4; D perhaps matches TRBD1 (5 bases). Trimming pared 6 bases from V and 15 bases from J, leaving 15 bases between. CDR3 length: 11 amino acids. Germline-derived CDR1 and CDR2 are MDHEN and SYDVKM. The CDR3 loop is CASSYQGSAYF. DNA for the CDR3: TGTGCCAGCAGCTACCAGGGATCGGCGTACTTC. Complete variable domain (other parts from reference TRBV28 and TRBJ2-4): DVKVTQSSRYLVKRTGEKVFLECVQDMDHENMFWYRQDPGLGLRLIYFSYDVKMKEKGDIPEGYSVSREKKERFSLILESASTNQTSMYLCASSYQGSAYFGAGTRLSVL.

The V call is TRBV15, the J call TRBJ2-5, with 8 bases aligning to TRBD1. V trimming: 3 bases; J trimming: 4 bases; junction bases outside the gene matches: 7. The CDR3 is 15 amino acids. The germline CDR1 and CDR2 sequences are LNHNV and YYDKDF (reference sequence). CDR3 in amino acids: CATSSGQGRGETQYF. The CDR3 region has the DNA TGTGCCACCAGCAGCGGACAGGGAAGAGGAGAGACCCAGTACTTC. Filled out from reference TRBV15 and TRBJ2-5, the complete variable domain reads DAMVIQNPRYQVTQFGKPVTLSCSQTLNHNVMYWYQQKSSQAPKLLFHYYDKDFNNEADTPDNFQSRRPNTSFCFLDIRSPGLGDTAMYLCATSSGQGRGETQYFGPGTRLLVL.

The chain links TRBV19 to TRBJ2-6; D may be TRBD1 (5 bases). Germline loops: CDR1 LNHDA, CDR2 SQIVND (reference sequence). The CDR3 totals 16 residues. V was pared by 6 bases and J by 1 base, with 13 bases between. The CDR3, as DNA: TGTGCCAGTAGACCTACCCCAGGGTCTGGGGCCAACGTCCTGACTTTC. This sequence encodes CASRPTPGSGANVLTF.

The chain is built from TRBV6-5 and TRBJ1-5; D is possibly TRBD1 (5 bases). The CDR3 runs 13 residues. CDR1 is MNHEY, CDR2 SVGAGI, per germline. Trimming removed 6 bases from V and 6 bases from J, with 12 bases in between. Here the CDR3 reads CASSSRQTQPQHF. CDR3 DNA sequence: TGTGCCAGCAGCTCGAGACAGACTCAGCCCCAGCATTTT.

This rearrangement joins TRBV28 to TRBJ1-6, with TRBD1 identical over 7 bases. The CDR3 spans 14 residues. The ends lost 10 bases at V and 6 bases at J; junction bases unmatched: 9. Germline V gives CDR1 MDHEN, CDR2 SYDVKM. CDR3 amino acids: CAIPSTGINSPLHF. The CDR3, as DNA: TGTGCCATCCCCTCGACAGGGATTAATTCACCCCTCCACTTT.

V is TRBV2 and J is TRBJ1-5; D is undetermined. The CDR3 extends over 14 amino acids. Trimming left V 8 bases short and J 0 bases short, with 11 bases between. CDR1 and CDR2 (germline): SNHLY, FYNNEI. The CDR3, as DNA: TGTGCCAGCCATCAGGCATATAGCAATCAGCCCCAGCATTTT. Residues: CASHQAYSNQPQHF.

This clone has just a few counts. The chain joins TRBV12-3 or TRBV12-4 to TRBJ2-7; D uncertain. Deletions cut 3 bases from V and 7 bases from J, with 13 bases between. This CDR3 comprises 13 residues. The CDR3 nucleotides read TGTGCCAGCAGTTTTCTCCAGCCAGGAGAGCAGTACTTC. Protein product: CASSFLQPGEQYF.

The chain couples TRBV9 to TRBJ2-7, with D possibly matching TRBD1 (5 bases). The CDR3 loop spans 15 amino acids. CDR1 and CDR2 (germline): SGDLS, YYNGEE. Trimming removed 0 bases from V and 2 bases from J, with 12 bases in between. Here the CDR3 DNA reads TGTGCCAGCAGCGTAGGACAGAACCCAACCTACGAGCAGTACTTC. Its translation is CASSVGQNPTYEQYF.

The chain carries TRBV28 and TRBJ1-2, with a possible D match to TRBD1 (5 bases). The CDR3 covers 14 residues. Germline V gene data show CDR1 as MDHEN and CDR2 as SYDVKM. Trimming took 7 bases from V and 1 from J, leaving 13 bases between them. The CDR3 bases are TGTGCCAGCACCTTAACAGGCTATAACTATGGCTACACCTTC. Amino acids: CASTLTGYNYGYTF.

The genes are TRBV28 and TRBJ2-1; 10 bases align to TRBD1. The trim removed 5 bases at V and 5 bases at J, leaving 15 bases unmatched. The CDR3 is 18 amino acids. CDR1 and CDR2 (germline): MDHEN, SYDVKM. The CDR3 DNA follows: TGTGCCAGCAGTACGACCCATTTGGGGACAGGGGTCAACAATGAGCAGTTCTTC. Protein: CASSTTHLGTGVNNEQFF. Supplemented by reference TRBV28 and TRBJ2-1, the full variable domain reads DVKVTQSSRYLVKRTGEKVFLECVQDMDHENMFWYRQDPGLGLRLIYFSYDVKMKEKGDIPEGYSVSREKKERFSLILESASTNQTSMYLCASSTTHLGTGVNNEQFFGPGTRLTVL.

V usage is TRBV5-1 and J usage is TRBJ1-6, with 7 bases fitting TRBD1. The V and J ends lost 1 base and 8 bases, in that order; junction bases with no gene match: 6. Germline V gives CDR1 SGHRS, CDR2 YFSETQ. The CDR3 is made up of 15 amino acids. CDR3 DNA: TGCGCCAGCAGCTTGACAGGGGACTGGGATTCACCCCTCCACTTT. Translation gives CASSLTGDWDSPLHF.

This sequence joins TRBV28 and TRBJ2-5; no clear D. Germline V CDR1 and CDR2: MDHEN, SYDVKM. The CDR3 has 15 amino acids. V lost 2 bases to trimming and J lost 5 bases, with 15 bases between them. CDR3 loop: CASSLPHYGPETQYF. The CDR3 DNA sequence: TGTGCCAGCAGTTTACCACACTACGGCCCGGAGACCCAGTACTTC.

The chain has TRBV28 and TRBJ1-3, with 7 bases fitting TRBD1. Germline-derived CDR1 and CDR2 are MDHEN and SYDVKM. The CDR3 is 16 residues long. Losses at the gene ends were 3 bases for V and 5 bases for J; bases not matched to a gene: 10. CDR3 nucleotides: TGTGCCAGCAGTTTGTCTGCCGGGACAGAGCGAAACACCATATATTTT. Its translation: CASSLSAGTERNTIYF.

This clone came up once. The junction departs from the called germline gene at one end, perhaps through a read error. This chain uses TRBV7-7 with TRBJ2-5, with TRBD1 matching 8 bases. Per the germline V gene, CDR1 is SSHAT and CDR2 is FNYEAQ (reference sequence). The CDR3 extends over 15 amino acids. The CDR3 spells CASSERQGSQETQYF. CDR3 nucleotides: TGTGCTAGCAGCGAACGACAGGGGAGCCAAGAGACCCAGTACTTC.

The V and J genes are TRBV4-3 and TRBJ1-5; 8 bases are a match to TRBD1. V trimming: 0 bases; J trimming: 5 bases; junction bases outside the gene matches: 3. Germline CDR1 is LGHNA and CDR2 is YSLEER. The CDR3 has 15 residues. Here the CDR3 DNA reads TGCGCCAGCAGCCAAGATTGGACAGGGCATCAGCCCCAGCATTTT. Translating it yields CASSQDWTGHQPQHF.

The chain employs TRBV19 and TRBJ1-2; TRBD1 agrees at 7 bases. V was pared by 5 bases and J by 2 bases, with 5 bases of the junction left unmatched. The CDR3 consists of 14 residues. CDR1 is LNHDA, CDR2 SQIVND, per germline (reference sequence). Here the CDR3 reads CASSFLTGNYGYTF. CDR3 bases: TGTGCCAGTAGTTTCTTGACAGGGAACTATGGCTACACCTTC.

On this clone: Other nucleotide sequences in the sample specify the same CDR3. This rearrangement joins TRBV6-5 to TRBJ2-7; 8 bases fit TRBD1. Germline CDR1 reads MNHEY; CDR2 reads SVGAGI. The CDR3 length is 15 residues. Trimming took 0 bases from V and 2 from J; bases not matched to a gene: 3. CDR3 sequence (DNA): TGTGCCAGCAGTTACTCAGGGACAGGACCCTACGAGCAGTACTTC. It yields the protein CASSYSGTGPYEQYF.

The chain carries TRBV6-5 and TRBJ2-3; 11 nucleotides line up with TRBD2. CDR3 length equals 15 residues. V lost 2 bases, J lost 4 bases, and 2 bases stayed unmatched. Germline CDR1 reads MNHEY; CDR2 reads SVGAGI. Here the CDR3 DNA reads TGTGCCAGCAGTTACGGTAGCGGGAGGGCAGATACGCAGTATTTT. This translates into CASSYGSGRADTQYF.

J is TRBJ1-2 and V is TRBV5-1; 7 positions match TRBD1. The ends lost 1 base at V and 2 bases at J; junction bases unmatched: 5. CDR1 is SGHRS, CDR2 YFSETQ, per germline. CDR3 length equals 15 residues. CDR3 residues: CASSLSPGQNYGYTF. The CDR3 bases are TGCGCCAGCAGCTTGTCCCCGGGACAGAACTATGGCTACACCTTC.

V gene TRBV4-1 combines with J gene TRBJ1-2; D is unresolved. V dropped 3 bases and J dropped 1 base, with 9 bases sitting between them. The V gene's germline CDR1 is MGHRA and CDR2 YSYEKL. There are 14 residues in the CDR3. CDR3 residues: CASSQPQNNYGYTF. The CDR3, as DNA: TGCGCCAGCAGCCAGCCACAGAATAACTATGGCTACACCTTC.

The chain uses TRBV2 and TRBJ2-7; 9 positions agree with TRBD1. There are 15 residues in the CDR3. CDR1 SNHLY and CDR2 FYNNEI come from the germline V gene. J lost 2 bases, V lost 4 bases, and 6 bases had no gene match. The CDR3 DNA follows: TGTGCCAGCAGTGGTGGGACAGGGAAGACCTACGAGCAGTACTTC. Protein product: CASSGGTGKTYEQYF.

V gene TRBV5-4 combines with J gene TRBJ2-7, with 11 nucleotides matching TRBD1. Germline V CDR1 and CDR2: SGHNT, YYREEE (reference sequence). V shed 4 bases, J shed 8 bases, and the junction held 14 bases outside the gene matches. The CDR3 length is 16 residues. The CDR3, as DNA: TGTGCCAGCAGCCGGAGCTCCGGGACAGGGGGATATCAGCAGTACTTC. Residues: CASSRSSGTGGYQQYF.

The table lists this clone with a count of one. This chain uses TRBV4-1 with TRBJ2-1; D might be TRBD2 (6 bases). This CDR3 spans 14 amino acids. Looked up from germline, CDR1 is MGHRA and CDR2 is YSYEKL. The V gene lost 4 bases and the J gene lost 8 bases, with 15 bases spanning the gap. CDR3 sequence: CASSPVSGVYEQFF. The CDR3 DNA follows: TGCGCCAGCAGCCCCGTATCGGGGGTCTATGAGCAGTTCTTC.